This entry features one T cell receptor (beta chain) sequence. This receptor's antigen is unknown. No much larger clone is present one base from it, and per-base qualities are unavailable. The germline V gene sets CDR1 to MNHEY and CDR2 to SVGAGI. V is clipped by 6 bases and J by 5 bases, and the sequence between their germline boundaries is 16 bases long. Counted from cysteine to phenylalanine, this CDR3 has 14 amino acids. The entry retains the CDR3 DNA only, 42 bases that are in frame from base 1. Library preparation employed the immunoSEQ multiplex PCR assay. For the multiplex PCR, a mixture combining 60 forward primers for TCR Vbeta segments and 13 reverse primers for TCR Jbeta segments was used. Amplification of the CDR3 region of rearranged TCR beta genes was performed with a multiplex PCR assay on genomic DNA. Amplified TCR beta libraries were sequenced as 87-base-pair reads on the Illumina HiSeq System. As for how the authors treated the data: Across the 500 to 850 repertoires, a later analysis counted approximately 75 million unique TCR beta chains, roughly 11 million of which were shared by at least two donors. Raw reads were error-corrected and collapsed into unique sequences by a nearest-neighbor algorithm in which closely related sequences were merged to remove PCR and sequencing errors. Alignment of CDR3 sequences to IMGT reference sequences was used to assign V, D and J gene segments. For a sequence to be retained, a match of at least six nucleotides to both a V gene segment and a J gene segment was required. Rearrangements were called productive when the CDR3 lacked stop codons and stayed in frame with V and J; all others were non-productive. CDR3 was defined according to IMGT convention as the region running from the second conserved V-encoded cysteine to the conserved J-encoded phenylalanine. The earlier analysis of about 610 of the donors excluded any sequence lacking an unambiguous match to a single V gene segment. In an earlier analysis of 587 of the donors, V segments were called functional above 56.7% productive rearrangements and were called segregating when the between-donor standard deviation exceeded 5%. A statistical classification framework was developed to diagnose cytomegalovirus status using the catalog of TCR beta chain sequences. In a later analysis, V and J genes were assigned by comparing TCR nucleotide sequences against IMGT/GENE-DB human TR gene sequences. A later analysis assigned CDR3 sequences and most-parsimonious VDJ recombination scenarios with the TCRdist pipeline. In a later analysis, every TCR beta chain was defined by the combination of its CDR3 amino acid sequence and its V-gene family, and reads without a unique V-gene family were dropped. A later analysis removed 550 to 650 highly shared, low-generation-probability nucleotide sequences to deal with suspected cross-contamination and a sequencing artifact. A later analysis calculated a clonal expansion index for each public chain from normalized within-repertoire ranks of inferred template counts. Generation probabilities in a later analysis came from a VDJ recombination model fitted to out-of-frame rearrangements, and those results were checked against IGoR. In a later analysis, hypergeometric tests were used to score TCR-TCR, TCR-HLA and TCR-CMV co-occurrence, with a repertoire-size bias correction applied to TCR pairs. A later analysis estimated false discovery rates by permuting HLA or CMV assignments 20 times. In a later analysis, co-occurring TCRs were grouped using DBSCAN, and TCRdist sequence similarity was added for clustering within HLA-allele-positive subsets. Repertoires with fewer than 30,000 or more than 120,000 public chains, plus five repertoires with anomalous nucleotide sharing, were excluded from co-occurrence clustering. TCRdb mirrors the immuneACCESS table, restricted to in-frame sequences. Some clones are absent from its copies; in checked studies, under half trace to an unresolved V gene, and the reason for the others is unknown. V, J and clone size derive from that table, while D and trimming were established from the DNA sequence. This sample lists under 95,000 clones; more than 70% were detected once. Jointly, the top ten make up 2% to 2.5% of the sample.

This sample stems from a study of cytomegalovirus exposure and HLA in healthy donors (dated by TCRdb to about 2017). Notes on the research overall: An earlier analysis of several hundred of the donors reported approximately 260 Gb of sequence data and roughly 120 million unique TCR beta sequences obtained from roughly 180 million T cells. The T cell repertoires of around 670 subjects were profiled by immunosequencing and related to cytomegalovirus serostatus. The aim of the study was to test whether cataloging public T cell receptors could identify signatures of past pathogen exposure. In an earlier analysis of a few hundred of the donors, high-throughput TCR beta sequencing was used to judge whether each TCR beta V gene segment behaved as functional or pseudogenic. Class I and class II HLA loci were covered by the typing at four-digit resolution. To predict cytomegalovirus infection status, the study brought together high-throughput TCR immunosequencing, statistical association of individual TCRs with disease status, and machine learning. An early release that covered around 590 HLA-typed donors contained around 300 gigabases of sequencing data and approximately 85 million unique TCR sequences. Of the 300 to 500 genotyped donors, more than 75% were placed in the genetic ancestry cluster associated with self-reported Caucasian donors. Typing coverage varied by locus: about 629-640 donors for A, B, C, DRB1 and DQB1; 500 to 550 for DQA1; approximately 610 for DPA1; 450 to 480 for DPB1. In a later genetic analysis, genome-wide SNP genotypes for about three fifths of the roughly 670 donors were used, and that subset was treated as a discovery cohort. Besides the first cohort of approximately 670 subjects, a separate validation cohort made up of roughly 130 different subjects was used. Among 300 to 450 genotyped donors of the cohort, an average of approximately 230,000 unique TCR beta nucleotide sequences were sequenced per donor, around a sixth of them non-productive. Every repertoire in the discovery cohort had been generated on one and the same sequencing platform. About five DR-DQ haplotypes were treated as single units for association and clustering because of strong linkage in the cohort. Donor age, sex, ethnicity and CMV serostatus were compiled together with the repertoire data. Rather than using new phenotypic data, the later analysis identified candidate immune exposures from TCR beta sequences and from how often those sequences occurred across donors. A later analysis re-analyzed previously published TCR beta repertoires from approximately 700 donors and added high-resolution HLA genotyping to study TCR occurrence patterns. Points the paper makes about the study in general: Linkage disequilibrium might explain the correlated functional status among segregating V segments, but an unknown experimental factor could not be ruled out. The classifier was reported to diagnose cytomegalovirus status with high specificity and sensitivity in both the original and validation cohorts. Three of the identified cytomegalovirus-associated TCR beta chains were confirmed in vitro to be specific for cytomegalovirus antigens. Roughly uniform sequencing depth across donors was assumed in presence/absence analyses, although this assumption may not hold. In a later analysis, TCR association rates were found to vary across HLA loci, with the most associated TCRs seen for DRB1 alleles and the fewest for HLA-C alleles. A further reported finding was that TCR beta sequences accurately predicted the HLA-A and HLA-B alleles for most subjects in the first cohort. A later genetic analysis associated a missense DCLRE1C variant with V-gene and J-gene trimming of TCR beta chains, and an independent cohort replicated the association. The sequencing pipeline was judged likely to have produced a cluster of highly shared sequence variants as a technical artifact. Because counts were too low, about 18 rarely observed V segments, including chromosome 9 orphons, were excluded from the earlier analysis of about 500 of the donors. According to the authors, the approach could potentially be generalized to other disease states and immunological phenotypes. HLA typing was unavailable for some donors at each locus, so association tests used only the typed subset. The 87-base-pair reads could not distinguish some IMGT-functional V segments, including TRBV6-2 and TRBV6-3, so those segments were excluded. Several of the top co-occurrence clusters appeared to be linked to parvovirus B19, influenza, CMV and Epstein-Barr virus, according to a later analysis. Most CMV-associated TCR beta chains appeared to be HLA-restricted in a later analysis, and the HLA associations seemed to be driven largely by CMV exposure. A total of 150 to 200 TCR beta chains were listed by the study as associated with cytomegalovirus. In an earlier analysis of 450 to 750 of the donors, most TCR beta V segments appeared in productive rearrangements about 87% or about 30% of the time, broadly matching IMGT annotations. According to a later genetic analysis, donors in an Asian-associated ancestry cluster had fewer N-insertions in productive TCRs than the approximately 650-donor mean. When HLA alleles, especially DR and DQ, strongly co-occurred, attributing TCR associations to individual alleles was difficult. This cohort had only TCR beta chains sequenced, and the lack of alpha or paired-chain data limited which features could be detected. Most TCR sequences were seen in very few donors, while some public TCRs were found in many individuals. In a later analysis, around 17,000 TCR beta sequences were associated with specific HLA alleles at a false discovery rate of 0.05. The only immune exposure information available for the cohort was CMV serostatus. In a later analysis, HLA-associated TCR beta chains were found to be more clonally expanded and to have lower generation probabilities than equally common non-associated chains.

The cohort comprised around 700 healthy bone marrow donors. Cohort members were all nominally healthy when sampled, although unrecorded immune exposures were likely present. The donor was CMV seronegative and was included in the group of about 400 seronegative cohort members. Each donor provided a peripheral blood sample, and peripheral blood mononuclear cells were used for TCR beta sequencing. The Qiagen DNeasy Blood Extraction Kit was used to extract genomic DNA from the blood cell samples. This clonotype originated in a man aged 40-50 years in good health and CMV-seronegative. The sample comprised PBMCs. The chain uses TRBV6-5 and TRBJ1-1, with the D segment identity uncertain. The CDR3 region reads CASSSGKVGTEAFF. The sequenced DNA is TGTGCCAGCAGCTCCGGGAAGGTTGGGACTGAAGCTTTCTTT.